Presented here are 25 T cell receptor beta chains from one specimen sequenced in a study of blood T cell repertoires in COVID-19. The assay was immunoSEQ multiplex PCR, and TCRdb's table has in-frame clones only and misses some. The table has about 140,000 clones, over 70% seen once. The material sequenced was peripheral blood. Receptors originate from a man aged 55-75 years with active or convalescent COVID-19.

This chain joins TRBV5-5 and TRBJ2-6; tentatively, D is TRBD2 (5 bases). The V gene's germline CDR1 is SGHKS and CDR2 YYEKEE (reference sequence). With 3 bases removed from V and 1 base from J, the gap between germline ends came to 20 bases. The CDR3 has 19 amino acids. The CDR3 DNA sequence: TGTGCCAGCAGCTCGGTCGGAGGAACGGCCAGATCTGGGGCCAACGTCCTGACTTTC. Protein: CASSSVGGTARSGANVLTF.

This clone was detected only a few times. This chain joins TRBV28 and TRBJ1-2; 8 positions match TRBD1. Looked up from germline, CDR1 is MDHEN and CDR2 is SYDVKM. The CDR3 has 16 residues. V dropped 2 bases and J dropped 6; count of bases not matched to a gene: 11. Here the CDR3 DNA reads TGTGCCAGCAGTTTAAAGGGGACAGGTCGTCAGCATGGCTACACCTTC. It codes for CASSLKGTGRQHGYTF.

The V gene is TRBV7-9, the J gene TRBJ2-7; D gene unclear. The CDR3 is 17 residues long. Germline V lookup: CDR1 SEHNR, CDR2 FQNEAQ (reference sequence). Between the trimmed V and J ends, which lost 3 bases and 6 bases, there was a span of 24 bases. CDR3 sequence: CASSFVSNSELEREQYF. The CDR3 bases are TGTGCCAGCAGCTTCGTCTCCAATTCGGAATTAGAGCGCGAGCAGTACTTC.

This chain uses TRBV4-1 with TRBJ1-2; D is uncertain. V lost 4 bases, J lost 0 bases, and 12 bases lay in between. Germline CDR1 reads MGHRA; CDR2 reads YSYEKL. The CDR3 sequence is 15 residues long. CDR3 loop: CASSRVTNPNYGYTF. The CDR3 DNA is TGCGCCAGCAGCCGGGTGACAAACCCTAACTATGGCTACACCTTC.

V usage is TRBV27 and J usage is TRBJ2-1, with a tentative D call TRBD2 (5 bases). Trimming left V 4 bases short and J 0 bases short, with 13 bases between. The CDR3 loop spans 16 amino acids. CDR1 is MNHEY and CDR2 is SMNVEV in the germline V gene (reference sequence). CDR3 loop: CASSSRRGSSYNEQFF. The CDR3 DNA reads TGTGCCAGCAGTTCCCGTCGGGGTAGCTCCTACAATGAGCAGTTCTTC.

The CDR3 reads CASSLAGLRNRYEQYF. CDR3 DNA sequence: TGTGCCAGCAGCTTAGCGGGTTTGAGGAACCGGTACGAGCAGTACTTC. The V gene is TRBV13, the J gene TRBJ2-7; D not certain. Trimming pared 1 base from V and 4 bases from J, leaving 17 bases between. Germline V CDR1 and CDR2: PRHDT, FYEKMQ (reference sequence). This CDR3 spans 16 amino acids.

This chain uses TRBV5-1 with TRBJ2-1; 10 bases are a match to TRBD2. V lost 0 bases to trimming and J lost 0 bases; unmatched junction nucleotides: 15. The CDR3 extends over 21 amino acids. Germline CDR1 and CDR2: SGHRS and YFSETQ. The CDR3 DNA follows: TGCGCCAGCAGCTTGGTGCGGCAAGAAGGTAGCGGGAGGAGCTCCTACAATGAGCAGTTCTTC. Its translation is CASSLVRQEGSGRSSYNEQFF.

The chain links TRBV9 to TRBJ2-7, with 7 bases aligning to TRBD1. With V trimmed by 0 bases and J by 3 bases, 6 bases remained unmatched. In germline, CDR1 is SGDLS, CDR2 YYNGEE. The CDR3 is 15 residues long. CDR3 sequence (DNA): TGTGCCAGCAGCGTAGTACGACAGGGCGACTACGAGCAGTACTTC. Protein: CASSVVRQGDYEQYF.

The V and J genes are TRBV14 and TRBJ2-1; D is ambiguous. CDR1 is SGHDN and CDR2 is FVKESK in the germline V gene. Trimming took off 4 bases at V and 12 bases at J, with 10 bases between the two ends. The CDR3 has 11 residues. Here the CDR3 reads CASSRLMAQFF. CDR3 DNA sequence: TGTGCCAGCAGCCGACTTATGGCGCAGTTCTTC.

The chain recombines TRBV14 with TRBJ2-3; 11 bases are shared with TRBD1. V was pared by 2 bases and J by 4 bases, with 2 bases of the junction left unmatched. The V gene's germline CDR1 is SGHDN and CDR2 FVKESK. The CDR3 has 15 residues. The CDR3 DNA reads TGTGCCAGCAGCCAATTGGGACAGGGGGCAGATACGCAGTATTTT. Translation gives CASSQLGQGADTQYF.

CDR3 amino acids: CASREGAASTDTQYF. The CDR3, as DNA: TGCGCCAGCAGGGAGGGGGCGGCCAGCACAGATACGCAGTATTTT. The chain links TRBV5-1 to TRBJ2-3, with a weak D call TRBD1 (7 bases). The CDR3 spans 15 residues. Germline V gene data show CDR1 as SGHRS and CDR2 as YFSETQ. The V end lost 5 bases, the J end lost 0 bases, and 13 bases lay between the germline ends.

CDR3 bases: TGTGCCAGCAGTGAATCCTCGACAATCCCCACAGATACGCAGTATTTT. Residues: CASSESSTIPTDTQYF. The J gene is TRBJ2-3, the V gene TRBV25-1, with D hard to call. V lost 1 base and J lost 2, with 13 bases in between. The CDR3 is 16 residues long. The germline V gene encodes CDR1 MGHDK and CDR2 SYGVNS.

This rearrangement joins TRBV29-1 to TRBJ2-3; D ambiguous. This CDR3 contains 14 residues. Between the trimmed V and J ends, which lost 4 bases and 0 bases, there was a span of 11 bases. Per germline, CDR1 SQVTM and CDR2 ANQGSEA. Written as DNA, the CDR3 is TGCAGCGTTGCCCCTGCGGCGAGCACAGATACGCAGTATTTT. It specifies CSVAPAASTDTQYF.

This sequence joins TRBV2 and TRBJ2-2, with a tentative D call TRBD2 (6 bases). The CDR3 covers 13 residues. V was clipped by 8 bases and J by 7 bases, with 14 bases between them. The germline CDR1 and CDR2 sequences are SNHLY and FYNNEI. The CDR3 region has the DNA TGTGCCAGCGTCCGGGGGACGGGCGGGGAGCTGTTTTTT. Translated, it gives CASVRGTGGELFF. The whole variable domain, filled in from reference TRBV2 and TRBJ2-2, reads EPEVTQTPSHQVTQMGQEVILRCVPISNHLYFYWYRQILGQKVEFLVSFYNNEISEKSEIFDDQFSVERPDGSNFTLKIRSTKLEDSAMYFCASVRGTGGELFFGEGSRLTVL.

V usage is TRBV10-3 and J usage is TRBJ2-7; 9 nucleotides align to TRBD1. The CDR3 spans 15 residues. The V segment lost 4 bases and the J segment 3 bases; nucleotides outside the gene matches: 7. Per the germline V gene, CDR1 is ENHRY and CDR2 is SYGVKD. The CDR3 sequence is CAISGNWGQGYEQYF. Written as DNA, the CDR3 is TGTGCCATCAGTGGTAATTGGGGACAGGGCTACGAGCAGTACTTC.

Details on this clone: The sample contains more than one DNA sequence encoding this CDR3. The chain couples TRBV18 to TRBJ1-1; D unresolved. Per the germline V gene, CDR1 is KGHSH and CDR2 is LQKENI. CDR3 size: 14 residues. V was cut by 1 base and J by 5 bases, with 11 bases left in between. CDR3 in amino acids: CASSPRRKVTEAFF. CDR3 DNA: TGTGCCAGCTCACCACGGCGGAAGGTTACTGAAGCTTTCTTT.

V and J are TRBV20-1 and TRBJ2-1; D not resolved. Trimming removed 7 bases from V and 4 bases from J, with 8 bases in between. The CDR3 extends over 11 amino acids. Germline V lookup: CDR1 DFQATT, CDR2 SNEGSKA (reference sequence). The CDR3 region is CSVIPYNEQFF. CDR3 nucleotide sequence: TGCAGTGTTATTCCTTACAATGAGCAGTTCTTC.

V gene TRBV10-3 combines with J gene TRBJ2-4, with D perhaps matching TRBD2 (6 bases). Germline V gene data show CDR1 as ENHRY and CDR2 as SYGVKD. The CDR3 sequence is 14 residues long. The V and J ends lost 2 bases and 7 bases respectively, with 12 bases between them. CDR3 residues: CAISEGGRGNIQYF. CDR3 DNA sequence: TGTGCCATCAGTGAGGGGGGGAGAGGGAACATTCAGTACTTC.

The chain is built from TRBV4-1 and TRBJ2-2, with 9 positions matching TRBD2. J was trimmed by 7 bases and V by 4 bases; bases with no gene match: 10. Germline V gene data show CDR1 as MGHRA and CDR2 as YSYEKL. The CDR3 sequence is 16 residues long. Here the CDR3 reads CASSLQGGRGLGELFF. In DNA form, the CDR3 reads TGCGCCAGCAGCCTCCAGGGCGGGAGGGGTCTCGGGGAGCTGTTTTTT.

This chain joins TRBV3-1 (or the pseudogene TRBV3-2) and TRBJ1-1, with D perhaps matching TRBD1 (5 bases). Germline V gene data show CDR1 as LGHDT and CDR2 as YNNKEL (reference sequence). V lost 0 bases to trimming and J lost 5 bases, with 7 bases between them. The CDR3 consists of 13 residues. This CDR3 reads CASSQDGTTEAFF. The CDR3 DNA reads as TGTGCCAGCAGCCAAGATGGGACTACTGAAGCTTTCTTT.

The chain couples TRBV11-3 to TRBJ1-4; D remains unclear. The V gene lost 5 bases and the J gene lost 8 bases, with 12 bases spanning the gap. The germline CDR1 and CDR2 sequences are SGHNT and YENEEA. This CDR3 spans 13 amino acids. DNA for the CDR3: TGTGCCAGCAGCCGTCGAAGCGGGGAAAAACTGTTTTTT. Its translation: CASSRRSGEKLFF.

CDR3 sequence reads: CAISESMGLAGGSSYNEQFF. The CDR3 coding sequence is TGTGCCATCAGTGAGTCTATGGGACTAGCGGGAGGGAGCTCCTACAATGAGCAGTTCTTC. The V call is TRBV10-3, the J call TRBJ2-1; 16 bases fit TRBD2. Germline CDR1 ENHRY, CDR2 SYGVKD. Trimming took 0 bases from V and 0 from J; bases not matched to a gene: 5. The CDR3 covers 20 residues.

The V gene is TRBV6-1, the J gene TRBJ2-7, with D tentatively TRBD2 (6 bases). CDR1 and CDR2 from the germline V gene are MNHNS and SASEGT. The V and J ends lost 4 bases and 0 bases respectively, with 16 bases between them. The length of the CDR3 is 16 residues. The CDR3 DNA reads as TGTGCCAGCAGTGGAACGCGCGGGAAGGCCTCCTACGAGCAGTACTTC. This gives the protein CASSGTRGKASYEQYF.

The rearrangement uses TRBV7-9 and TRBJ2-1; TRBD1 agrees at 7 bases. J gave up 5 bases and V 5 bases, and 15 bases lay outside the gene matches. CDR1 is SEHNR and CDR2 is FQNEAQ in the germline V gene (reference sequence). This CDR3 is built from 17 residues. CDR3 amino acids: CASSTGQVSSGHNEQFF. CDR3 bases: TGTGCCAGCAGCACCGGACAGGTATCCTCAGGGCACAATGAGCAGTTCTTC.

CDR3 region: CASSWGQGIADTQYF. The CDR3, as DNA: TGTGCCAGTAGCTGGGGACAGGGGATAGCAGATACGCAGTATTTT. V usage is TRBV19 and J usage is TRBJ2-3; 10 bases align to TRBD1. Trimming took 6 bases from V and 4 from J; bases not matched to a gene: 7. The CDR3 is 15 amino acids. Germline V gives CDR1 LNHDA, CDR2 SQIVND (reference sequence).